Many counts were recorded for the clone carrying this T cell receptor (beta chain). Its antigen is unknown. This record belongs to a study of regulatory T cells in long-lasting Graves disease. iRepertoire HTBI primers and Arm-PCR of CDR3 regions built TCR beta libraries. As originally analysed: Identified segments across samples numbered some 62 TRBV and 14 to 15 TRBJ. TCRdb re-called the multiplex PCR reads through MiXCR, storing one row per CDR3 protein. These V and J calls are TCRdb output, not the study's own analysis. Here the sample spans 360,000 or so distinct CDR3 sequences, approximately 10% being singletons. Findings and limits, study-wide: Thyroid tissue went unexamined; only peripheral blood was analyzed.

Time point here: newly diagnosed GD, antithyroid drugs for less than 3 months. The TCR library was prepared using RNA isolated from PBMCs. Germline assignment: CDR1 ENHRY and CDR2 SYGVKD. The CDR3 loop spans 13 amino acids. Between the trimmed V and J ends, which lost 4 bases and 7 bases, there was a span of 11 bases. The sample was also linked to a second study, of T cells in Graves' hyperthyroidism and ophthalmopathy. That paper adds: The diagnoses drew upon clinical symptoms, serum thyroxine and TRAb, thyroid ultrasound and orbital computed tomography. First-round RT-PCR targeting the TCR CDR3 was performed with the HTBI primer set.

The rearrangement links TRBV10-3 to TRBJ2-1; D assignment may be TRBD1 or TRBD2 (5 bases each). The TCR comes from a woman aged 18-29 years with Graves disease. Sequences were derived from peripheral blood mononuclear cells (PBMCs), sampled at new diagnosis, from a patient treated with antithyroid drugs. The CDR3 region has the DNA TGTGCCATCAGTGGAGGGGATGGGAATGAGCAGTTCTTC. Amino acids: CAISGGDGNEQFF.